A selection of T cell receptor beta chains follows, all from one sample in a study of blood T cells in healthy people across ages. TCRdb re-called the 5' RACE reads with MiXCR, one entry per CDR3 protein. The profile shows 650,000 or so distinct CDR3 sequences, 52% of them singletons. The sample comprised blood. The source is a woman older than 75 in good health. Both conserved end residues are trimmed from each CDR3. Clone size appears in some rows only: once, few, many, or a class for an expanded clone.

>13|many|TRBJ2-3|TRBV12-3/TRBV12-4
ASSLAGGRADTQY
>12|NA|TRBJ2-1|TRBV29-1
SVDFRGRYNEQF
>16|few|TRBJ2-2|TRBV5-1
ASSLTPGGLWNTGELF
>11|NA|NA|TRBV20-1
SARDRVHETQY
>14|NA|TRBJ2-1|TRBV14
ASSQDLGGNYNEQF
>13|NA|TRBJ2-1|TRBV12-3/TRBV12-4
ASSPPGGRDNEQF
>15|few|TRBJ1-1|TRBV5-1
ASRRTGTTPGDTEAF
>9|NA|TRBJ2-5|TRBV10-3
AIICGGTQY
>11|many|TRBJ2-1|TRBV12-3/TRBV12-4
ASAWREGNEQF
>12|many|TRBJ2-1|TRBV18
ASSPSRSNNEQF
>14|once|TRBJ2-3|TRBV25-1
ASSELGTSEGDTQY
>12|NA|TRBJ2-5|TRBV7-8
ASSMARWGETQY
>13|many|TRBJ2-3|TRBV6-1
ASSTLTGRTDTQY
>13|many|TRBJ2-7|TRBV28
ASNGGLAETYEQY
>13|few|TRBJ2-3|TRBV5-6
ASSLDAGRTDTQY
>13|many|TRBJ1-2|TRBV5-1
ASSMGGGLDYGYT
>12|many|TRBJ1-4|TRBV11-3
ASSLQSSSEKLF
>9|NA|TRBJ2-1|TRBV29-1
SPLTGGEQF
>14|NA|TRBJ2-3|TRBV5-1
ASSSFPGLYKDTQY
>17|once|TRBJ1-6|TRBV4-3
ASSQNLPGSGGDNSPLH
>12|NA|TRBJ2-7|TRBV7-9
ASSIWTSPHEQY
>10|NA|TRBJ2-7|TRBV20-1
SATRTGTEQY
>12|few|TRBJ2-5|TRBV27
ASSFGTGVGEQY
>13|NA|TRBJ1-2|TRBV4-1
ASSQAGQGRYGYT
>12|NA|TRBJ1-1|TRBV7-2
ASSRRGLDTEAF
>14|NA|TRBJ2-3|TRBV28
ASSLDRGPAPYTQY
>13|NA|TRBJ1-5|TRBV27
ASSSSLDSNQPQH
>14|NA|TRBJ1-1|TRBV4-2
ASSQVVTGRNTEAF
>11|NA|TRBJ2-7|TRBV29-1
SVGTGLTYEQY
>12|few|TRBJ2-4|TRBV5-1
ASSLEGFWDIQY
>11|many|TRBJ2-1|TRBV7-3
ASSSSFRNEQF
>17|many|TRBJ2-1|TRBV4-1
ASSQDTSGSFSSYNEQF
>10|NA|TRBJ1-2|TRBV7-9
ASSLVDSVYT
>11|NA|TRBJ1-2|TRBV20-1
SARDHGSYGYT
>10|NA|TRBJ1-5|TRBV10-3
AISESGQPQH
>17|many|TRBJ2-1|TRBV4-2
ASSQGPAVVGSSYNEQF
>12|NA|TRBJ2-1|TRBV6-1
ASYIQGQGNEQF
>13|NA|TRBJ2-3|TRBV6-1
ASSDSASGIDTQY
>17|few|TRBJ2-2|TRBV7-2
ACSFGLAGGLTNTGELF
>10|NA|TRBJ2-3|TRBV20-1
SANSDRDTQY
>12|NA|TRBJ1-6|TRBV7-3
ASSLGEFNSPLH
>10|NA|TRBJ1-2|TRBV29-1
SVAPTGYGYT
>12|many|TRBJ2-1|TRBV20-1
SAPSSGHNNEQF
>11|NA|TRBJ2-7|TRBV2
ASKEAVTYEQY